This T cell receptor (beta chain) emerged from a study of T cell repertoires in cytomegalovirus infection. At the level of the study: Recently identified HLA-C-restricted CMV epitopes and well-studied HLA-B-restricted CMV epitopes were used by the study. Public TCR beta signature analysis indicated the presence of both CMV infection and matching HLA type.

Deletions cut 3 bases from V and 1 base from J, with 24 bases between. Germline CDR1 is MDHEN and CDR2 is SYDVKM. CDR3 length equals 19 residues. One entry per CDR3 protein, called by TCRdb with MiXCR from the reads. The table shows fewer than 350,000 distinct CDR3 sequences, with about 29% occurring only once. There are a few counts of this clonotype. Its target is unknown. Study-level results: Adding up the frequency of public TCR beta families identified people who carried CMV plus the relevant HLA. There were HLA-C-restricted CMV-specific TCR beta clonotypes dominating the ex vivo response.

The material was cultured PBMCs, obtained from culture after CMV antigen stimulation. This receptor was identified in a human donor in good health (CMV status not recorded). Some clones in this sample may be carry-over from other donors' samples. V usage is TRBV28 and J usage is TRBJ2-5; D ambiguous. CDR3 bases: TGTGCCAGCAGTTTCTCCTTGAGAGGCTTCGTGGGTTCCCAAGAGACCCAGTACTTC. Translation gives CASSFSLRGFVGSQETQYF.